Listed below are T cell receptor beta chains from one sample, sequenced in a study of cytomegalovirus exposure and HLA in healthy donors. Profiling relied on immunoSEQ multiplex PCR, and the TCRdb table lists in-frame clones only, not all of them. Of about 150,000 clones detected, roughly 84% appear once; the ten largest clones hold 2.1%. Sequencing was done on a sample of PBMCs. The receptors come from a human donor in good health. Both conserved end residues are part of each CDR3. A D gene is named only where the DNA matches it firmly. Rows may omit the clone size; those that give it use once, few, many or a size class.

.,.,TRBV13,TRBJ2-4,TGTGCCAGCAGCTTATTCAGTGCAGGGGACAAAAACATTCAGTACTTC,CASSLFSAGDKNIQYF
.,.,TRBV7-3,TRBJ2-2,TGTGCCAGCAGCTTAATCTTGACCGGGGAGCTGTTTTTT,CASSLILTGELFF
TRBD1,.,TRBV7-7,TRBJ2-3,TGTGCTAGCAGCCCGGACAGGGGGCGCAGAGATACGCAGTATTTT,CASSPDRGRRDTQYF
TRBD1,.,TRBV9,TRBJ2-1,TGTGCCAGCAGCGTAGGGACAGGGAACGCGCAGTTCTTC,CASSVGTGNAQFF
.,.,TRBV4-3,TRBJ2-5,TGCGCCAGCAGCCAAGAGGAGGGACCCTCCGAGACCCAGTACTTC,CASSQEEGPSETQYF
.,.,TRBV27,TRBJ2-7,TGTGCCAGCAGTCCCGGGACAAACTACGAGCAGTACTTC,CASSPGTNYEQYF
.,.,TRBV28,TRBJ2-7,TGTGCCAGCAGTTCTAGCAGCCTGGAGCAGTACTTC,CASSSSSLEQYF
.,once,TRBV7-8,TRBJ1-1,TGTGCCAGCAGCTTAGGATCTTTTCGACGGGACACTGAAGCTTTCTTT,CASSLGSFRRDTEAFF
.,.,TRBV13,TRBJ2-2,TGTGCCAGCAGCGGACGTAGCGGAGCTAACACCGGGGAGCTGTTTTTT,CASSGRSGANTGELFF
.,.,TRBV5-1,TRBJ2-7,TGCGCCAGCAGCGAGACACGGCCTAAGGATTTCAACGAGCAGTACTTC,CASSETRPKDFNEQYF
.,.,TRBV30,TRBJ2-7,TGTGCCTGGAGGCGGGGTAGCGGCTACGAGCAGTACTTC,CAWRRGSGYEQYF
.,few,TRBV30,TRBJ1-4,TGTGCCTGGAGTCGTGGGGGGGCAGGTGAAAAACTGTTTTTT,CAWSRGGAGEKLFF
TRBD2,once,TRBV7-3,TRBJ2-1,TGTGCCAGCAGCCCAGGGACTAGCGGGAGTCCCTATGAGCAGTTCTTC,CASSPGTSGSPYEQFF
.,.,TRBV7-8,TRBJ2-4,TGTGCCAGCAGCTCGGGCCCAGCGGAAAACATTCAGTACTTC,CASSSGPAENIQYF
.,.,TRBV15,TRBJ2-3,TGTGCCACCAGCAGACGAGGGGACTCCACCCCAGATACGCAGTATTTT,CATSRRGDSTPDTQYF
.,.,TRBV6-5,TRBJ1-1,TGTGCCAGCAGTTACGGGCAGGGGTTGAACACTGAAGCTTTCTTT,CASSYGQGLNTEAFF
TRBD2,.,TRBV5-1,TRBJ2-6,TGCGCCAGCAGCCGGGGACTAGCGGGAGGCTCTGGGGCCAACGTCCTGACTTTC,CASSRGLAGGSGANVLTF
.,.,TRBV5-1,TRBJ1-1,TGCGCCAGCAGCTTGGCCCCCAGTCACACGATGAACACTGAAGCTTTCTTT,CASSLAPSHTMNTEAFF
TRBD2,.,TRBV9,TRBJ2-7,TGTGCCAGCAGCGTAGAGGGACTAGCACACGAGCAGTACTTC,CASSVEGLAHEQYF
.,.,TRBV5-6,TRBJ1-1,TGTGCCAGCAGCTACGACAGAGAAGCTTTCTTT,CASSYDREAFF
TRBD1,few,TRBV19,TRBJ1-5,TGTGCCAGTAGTGGGACAGGGAATCAGCCCCAGCATTTT,CASSGTGNQPQHF
TRBD1,.,TRBV14,TRBJ2-1,TGTGCCAGCAGCCAACGACAGGGTTACTACAATGAGCAGTTCTTC,CASSQRQGYYNEQFF
TRBD2,.,TRBV28,TRBJ2-1,TGTGCCAGCAGTTTGGAAGCGGGAGCGAATTACAATGAGCAGTTCTTC,CASSLEAGANYNEQFF